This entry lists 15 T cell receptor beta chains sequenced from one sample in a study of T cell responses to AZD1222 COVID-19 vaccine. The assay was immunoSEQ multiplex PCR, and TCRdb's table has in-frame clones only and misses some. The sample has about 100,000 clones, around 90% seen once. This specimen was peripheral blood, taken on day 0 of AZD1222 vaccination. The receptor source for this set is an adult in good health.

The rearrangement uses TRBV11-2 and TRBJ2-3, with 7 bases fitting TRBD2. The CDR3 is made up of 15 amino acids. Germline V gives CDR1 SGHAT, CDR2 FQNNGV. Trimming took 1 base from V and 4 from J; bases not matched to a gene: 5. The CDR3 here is CASSLVGGRADTQYF. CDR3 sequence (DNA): TGTGCCAGCAGCTTAGTGGGAGGGCGAGCAGATACGCAGTATTTT.

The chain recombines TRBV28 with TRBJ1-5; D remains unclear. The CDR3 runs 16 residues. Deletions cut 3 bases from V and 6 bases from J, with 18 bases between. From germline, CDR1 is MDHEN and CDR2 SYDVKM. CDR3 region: CASSFELREGGQPQHF. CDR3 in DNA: TGTGCCAGCAGTTTCGAGCTCCGTGAGGGCGGTCAGCCCCAGCATTTT.

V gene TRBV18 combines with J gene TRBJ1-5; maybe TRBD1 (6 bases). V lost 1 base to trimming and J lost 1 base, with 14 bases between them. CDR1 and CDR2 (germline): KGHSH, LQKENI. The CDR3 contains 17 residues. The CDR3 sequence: CASSPRLGGPSNQPQHF. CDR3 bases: TGTGCCAGCTCACCACGCCTCGGGGGGCCGAGCAATCAGCCCCAGCATTTT.

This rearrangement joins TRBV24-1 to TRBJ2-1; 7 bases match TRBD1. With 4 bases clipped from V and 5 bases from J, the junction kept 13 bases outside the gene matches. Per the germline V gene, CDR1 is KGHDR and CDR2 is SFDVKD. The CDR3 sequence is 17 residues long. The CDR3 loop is CATSDWPRDSRNNEQFF. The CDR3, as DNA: TGTGCCACCAGTGACTGGCCCCGGGACAGCCGAAACAATGAGCAGTTCTTC.

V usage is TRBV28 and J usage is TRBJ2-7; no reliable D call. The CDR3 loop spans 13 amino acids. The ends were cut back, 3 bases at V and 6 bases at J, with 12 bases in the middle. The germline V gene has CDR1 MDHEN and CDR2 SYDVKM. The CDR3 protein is CASSFLKAGEQYF. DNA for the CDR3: TGTGCCAGCAGTTTCCTGAAGGCCGGCGAGCAGTACTTC.

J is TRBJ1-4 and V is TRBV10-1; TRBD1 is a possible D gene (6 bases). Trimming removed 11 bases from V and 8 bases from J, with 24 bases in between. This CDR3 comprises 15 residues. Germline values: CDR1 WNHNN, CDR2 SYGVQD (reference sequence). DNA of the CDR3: TGCGCCGTCAGATTCCTCTCAACAGGGTACGAAAAACTGTTTTTT. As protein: CAVRFLSTGYEKLFF.

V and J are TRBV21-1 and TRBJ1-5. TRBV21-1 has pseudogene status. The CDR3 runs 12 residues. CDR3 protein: CASSPREEPQHF. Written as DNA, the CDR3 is TGTGCCAGCAGCCCCCGGGAGGAGCCCCAGCATTTT.

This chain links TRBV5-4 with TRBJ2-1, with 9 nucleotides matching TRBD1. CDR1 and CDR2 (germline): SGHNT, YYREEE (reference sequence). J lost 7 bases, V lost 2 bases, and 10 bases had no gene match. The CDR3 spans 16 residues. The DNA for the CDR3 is TGTGCCAGCAGCTTTAGGACAGGGGCTGCGGGGAATGAGCAGTTCTTC. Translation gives CASSFRTGAAGNEQFF.

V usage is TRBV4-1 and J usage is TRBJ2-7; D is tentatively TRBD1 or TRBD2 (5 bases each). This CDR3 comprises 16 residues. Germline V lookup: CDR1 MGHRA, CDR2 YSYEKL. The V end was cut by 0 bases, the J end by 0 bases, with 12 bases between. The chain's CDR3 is CASSQETGPSSYEQYF. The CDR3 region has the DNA TGCGCCAGCAGCCAAGAGACGGGGCCGAGCTCCTACGAGCAGTACTTC.

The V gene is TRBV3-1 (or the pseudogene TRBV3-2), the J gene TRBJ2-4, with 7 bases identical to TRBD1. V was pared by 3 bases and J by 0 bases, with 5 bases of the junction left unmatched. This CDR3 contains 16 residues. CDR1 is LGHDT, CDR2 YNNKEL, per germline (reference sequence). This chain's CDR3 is CASSQGTELAKNIQYF. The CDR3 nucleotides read TGTGCCAGCAGCCAGGGGACAGAACTAGCCAAAAACATTCAGTACTTC.

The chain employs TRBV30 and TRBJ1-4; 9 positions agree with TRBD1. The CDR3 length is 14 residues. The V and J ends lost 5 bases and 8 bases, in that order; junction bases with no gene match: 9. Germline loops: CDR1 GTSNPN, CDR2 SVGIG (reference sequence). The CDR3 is CAWGHRGREEKLFF. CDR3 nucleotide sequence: TGTGCCTGGGGTCACAGGGGGCGTGAAGAAAAACTGTTTTTT.

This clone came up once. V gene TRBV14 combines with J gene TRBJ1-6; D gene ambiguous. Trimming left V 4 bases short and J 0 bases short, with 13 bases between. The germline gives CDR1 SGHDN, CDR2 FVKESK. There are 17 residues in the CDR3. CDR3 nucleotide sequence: TGTGCCAGCAGCCCGAGGTGGGATAGCTCCTATAATTCACCCCTCCACTTT. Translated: CASSPRWDSSYNSPLHF.

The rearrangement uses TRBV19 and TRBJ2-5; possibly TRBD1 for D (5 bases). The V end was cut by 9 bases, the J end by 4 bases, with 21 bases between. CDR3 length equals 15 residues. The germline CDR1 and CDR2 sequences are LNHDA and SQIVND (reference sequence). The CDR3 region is CASSYLREAGETQYF. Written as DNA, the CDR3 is TGTGCCAGCTCGTACCTCAGGGAAGCAGGAGAGACCCAGTACTTC.

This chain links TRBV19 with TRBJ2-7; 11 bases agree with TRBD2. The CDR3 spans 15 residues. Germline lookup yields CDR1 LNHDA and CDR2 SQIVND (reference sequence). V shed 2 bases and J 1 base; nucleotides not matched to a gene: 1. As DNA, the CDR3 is TGTGCCAGTAGTATACTAGCGGGAGGATCCTACGAGCAGTACTTC. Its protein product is CASSILAGGSYEQYF.

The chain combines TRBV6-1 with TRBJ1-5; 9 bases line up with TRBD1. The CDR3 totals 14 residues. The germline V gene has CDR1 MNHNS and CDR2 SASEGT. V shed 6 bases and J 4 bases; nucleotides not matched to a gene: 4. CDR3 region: CASSRGTGNQPQHF. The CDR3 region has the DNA TGTGCCAGCAGCCGAGGGACAGGGAATCAGCCCCAGCATTTT.